Each of the 30 T cell receptor beta chains below was sequenced from the same sample in a study of beta chain features in type 1 diabetes. Whole-study results and caveats: Shortening that was moderate but significant affected the TCRB CDR3s of Type 1 diabetes patients in all four CD4+ subsets.

Expressed TCRB transcripts were sequenced after all isolated RNA was converted to cDNA. Clones were read by immunoSEQ multiplex PCR, and TCRdb kept only the in-frame ones, dropping some. This sample has about 270,000 clones, with 13% to 15% found just once. These receptors' targets are unknown. Source material: naive CD4+ T cells from blood. These receptors all stem from a man under 40 with type 1 diabetes.

For the CDR3, the DNA is TGTGCCAGCAGCGAGGGGACTAGCAGCTATGAGCAGTTCTTC. Its protein product is CASSEGTSSYEQFF. The chain joins TRBV9 to TRBJ2-1, with 9 bases fitting TRBD2. This CDR3 has 14 amino acids. Losses at the gene ends were 3 bases for V and 8 bases for J; bases not matched to a gene: 6. Germline loops: CDR1 SGDLS, CDR2 YYNGEE. Together with reference TRBV9 and TRBJ2-1, the CDR3 gives the full variable domain: DSGVTQTPKHLITATGQRVTLRCSPRSGDLSVYWYQQSLDQGLQFLIQYYNGEERAKGNILERFSAQQFPDLHSELNLSSLELGDSALYFCASSEGTSSYEQFFGPGTRLTVL.

This chain uses TRBV29-1 with TRBJ2-1; 11 nucleotides match TRBD2. The CDR3 has 16 residues. The V segment lost 3 bases and the J segment 1 base; nucleotides outside the gene matches: 5. Germline CDR1 reads SQVTM; CDR2 reads ANQGSEA. The CDR3 coding sequence is TGCAGCGTTGAGAGGGGACTAGCGGAATCCTACAATGAGCAGTTCTTC. Translated, it gives CSVERGLAESYNEQFF.

The rearrangement joins TRBV29-1 to TRBJ2-5, with D possibly being TRBD1 (5 bases). The CDR3 is 21 residues long. V was clipped by 5 bases and J by 0 bases, with 34 bases between them. Germline CDR1 reads SQVTM; CDR2 reads ANQGSEA. This chain's CDR3 is CSVPLIPGRAGFTWYQETQYF. CDR3 nucleotides: TGCAGCGTTCCTCTAATCCCAGGCAGGGCAGGATTTACCTGGTACCAAGAGACCCAGTACTTC.

A few counts support this clone. The chain couples TRBV7-2 to TRBJ2-1; 12 bases align to TRBD2. J was trimmed by 3 bases and V by 5 bases; bases with no gene match: 8. CDR3 size: 17 residues. In germline, CDR1 is SGHTA, CDR2 FQGNSA. The CDR3 here is CASSAHQGLAGYNEQFF. CDR3 in DNA: TGTGCCAGCAGCGCGCACCAGGGACTAGCGGGCTACAATGAGCAGTTCTTC.

The chain joins TRBV28 to TRBJ1-2; the match to TRBD1 covers 8 bases. Germline-derived CDR1 and CDR2 are MDHEN and SYDVKM. V lost 6 bases to trimming and J lost 0 bases; unmatched junction nucleotides: 6. The CDR3 loop spans 15 amino acids. The DNA for the CDR3 is TGTGCCAGCAGAAACAGGGGGTACTCTAACTATGGCTACACCTTC. It yields the protein CASRNRGYSNYGYTF.

This clone was seen a few times. The rearrangement uses TRBV7-9 and TRBJ1-1; possibly TRBD1 for D (5 bases). Per germline, CDR1 SEHNR and CDR2 FQNEAQ (reference sequence). This CDR3 spans 15 amino acids. V was trimmed by 5 bases and J by 4 bases, leaving 17 bases between them. In DNA form, the CDR3 reads TGTGCCAGCAGCCCCCGCGCGGGACCGAGCACTGAAGCTTTCTTT. It encodes CASSPRAGPSTEAFF.

This clone was detected only a few times. V is TRBV4-2 and J is TRBJ1-5, with TRBD1 matching over 9 bases. CDR1 and CDR2 (germline): LGHNA, YNFKEQ. V lost 2 bases to trimming and J lost 0 bases; unmatched junction nucleotides: 11. The CDR3 length is 19 residues. This CDR3 reads CASSQRRDRDGNSNQPQHF. The DNA of the CDR3 is TGTGCCAGCAGCCAACGCCGGGACAGGGATGGAAATAGCAATCAGCCCCAGCATTTT.

This clone has just a few counts. This chain links TRBV28 with TRBJ2-2, with D uncertain. Trimming shortened V by 3 bases and J by 6 bases, and 11 bases separated the two germline ends. This CDR3 has 14 amino acids. Germline lookup yields CDR1 MDHEN and CDR2 SYDVKM. DNA of the CDR3: TGTGCCAGCAGTTTGAGGCCAGCCGCCGGGGAGCTGTTTTTT. Amino acids: CASSLRPAAGELFF.

This clone was counted only a few times. V and J are TRBV12-2 and TRBJ1-2; no DNA check was done on the table's D call, TRBD1. TRBV12-2 is listed as a pseudogene. The CDR3 covers 17 residues. The CDR3 DNA reads TGTGCAAGTCGGTTAGCAATGAGGGGACAGGGTTTCTATGGCTACACCTTC. Translation: CASRLAMRGQGFYGYTF.

This sequence joins TRBV4-3 and TRBJ2-4; possible D gene TRBD2, 5 bases. Trimming took off 3 bases at V and 2 bases at J, with 8 bases between the two ends. Germline V gene sequence: CDR1 LGHNA, CDR2 YSLEER. CDR3 size: 14 residues. The DNA of the CDR3 is TGCGCCAGCAGCCAGAGGGCGACCAAAAACATTCAGTACTTC. Translating gives CASSQRATKNIQYF.

The CDR3 region is CSVARMNTEAFF. The DNA of the CDR3 is TGCAGCGTTGCTCGTATGAACACTGAAGCTTTCTTT. V usage is TRBV29-1 and J usage is TRBJ1-1, with D unclear. This CDR3 comprises 12 residues. V lost 4 bases and J 0 bases, leaving 6 bases between the germline ends. CDR1 is SQVTM and CDR2 is ANQGSEA in the germline V gene. Using reference TRBV29-1 and TRBJ1-1 for the parts outside the CDR3, the full variable domain is SAVISQKPSRDICQRGTSLTIQCQVDSQVTMMFWYRQQPGQSLTLIATANQGSEATYESGFVIDKFPISRPNLTFSTLTVSNMSPEDSSIYLCSVARMNTEAFFGQGTRLTVV.

This clone was counted between two and nine times. The CDR3 nucleotides read TGTGCCTGGAGTGTACAGGGCTACGGTGGCTACACCTTC. As protein: CAWSVQGYGGYTF. The gene calls are TRBV30 and TRBJ1-2, with D possibly being TRBD1 (6 bases). The CDR3 loop spans 13 amino acids. V was trimmed by 0 bases and J by 7 bases, leaving 12 bases between them. CDR1 and CDR2 (germline): GTSNPN, SVGIG (reference sequence).

The CDR3 protein is CASSRGGLAGVGNEQFF. The CDR3 nucleotides read TGTGCCAGCAGCAGGGGGGGACTAGCGGGAGTTGGCAATGAGCAGTTCTTC. This chain uses TRBV5-4 with TRBJ2-1, with 14 bases fitting TRBD2. With V trimmed by 4 bases and J by 6 bases, 9 bases remained unmatched. This CDR3 spans 17 amino acids. CDR1 is SGHNT, CDR2 YYREEE, per germline (reference sequence).

This clone has just a few counts. V usage is TRBV11-2 and J usage is TRBJ2-3; perhaps TRBD1 as D (6 bases). The CDR3 contains 14 residues. Trimming removed 5 bases at V and 3 bases at J, with 12 bases between. The germline V gene encodes CDR1 SGHAT and CDR2 FQNNGV. CDR3 residues: CASSQGGRTDTQYF. CDR3 in DNA: TGTGCCAGCAGCCAAGGGGGAAGGACAGATACGCAGTATTTT. Complete variable domain (other parts from reference TRBV11-2 and TRBJ2-3): EAGVAQSPRYKIIEKRQSVAFWCNPISGHATLYWYQQILGQGPKLLIQFQNNGVVDDSQLPKDRFSAERLKGVDSTLKIQPAKLEDSAVYLCASSQGGRTDTQYFGPGTRLTVL.

About this clone itself: Other DNA sequences of this sample code for an identical CDR3. The chain uses TRBV28 and TRBJ2-7; 7 nucleotides align to TRBD1. Germline V gene lookup returns CDR1 MDHEN and CDR2 SYDVKM. The CDR3 has 11 amino acids. Trimming at V came to 6 bases and at J to 7 bases, leaving 3 bases not matched to a gene. CDR3 in amino acids: CASRLQGEQYF. The DNA of the CDR3 is TGTGCCAGCAGACTACAGGGGGAGCAGTACTTC.

The chain recombines TRBV9 with TRBJ2-1, with D possibly matching TRBD2 (6 bases). CDR3 size: 13 residues. Germline V gene sequence: CDR1 SGDLS, CDR2 YYNGEE. Trimming left V 2 bases short and J 10 bases short, with 13 bases between. As DNA, the CDR3 is TGTGCCAGCAGCGTCTCTTTGAGCGGGGAGCAGTTCTTC. Encoded protein: CASSVSLSGEQFF.

The rearrangement joins TRBV9 to TRBJ2-4; possibly TRBD2 for D (6 bases). The germline V gene encodes CDR1 SGDLS and CDR2 YYNGEE. V lost 0 bases, J lost 9 bases, and 13 bases lay in between. The length of the CDR3 is 14 residues. The CDR3 is CASSVAPQEGIQYF. CDR3 nucleotides: TGTGCCAGCAGCGTAGCCCCCCAGGAGGGCATTCAGTACTTC.

This clone has only a few counts. The chain uses TRBV2 and TRBJ1-2; D possibly corresponds to TRBD1 (5 bases). From germline, CDR1 is SNHLY and CDR2 FYNNEI. The CDR3 is 12 residues long. The V end was cut by 10 bases, the J end by 2 bases, with 11 bases between. The CDR3 region is CATQGSNYGYTF. As DNA, the CDR3 is TGTGCCACTCAGGGATCGAACTATGGCTACACCTTC.

V is TRBV5-1 and J is TRBJ1-1; D remains unclear. Germline V gene sequence: CDR1 SGHRS, CDR2 YFSETQ. Trimming shortened V by 3 bases and J by 4 bases, and 10 bases separated the two germline ends. There are 13 residues in the CDR3. The CDR3: CASSSLGSTEAFF. The CDR3 bases are TGCGCCAGCAGCTCATTGGGGAGCACTGAAGCTTTCTTT.

The genes are TRBV6-5 and TRBJ1-5; D gene unclear. Germline loops: CDR1 MNHEY, CDR2 SVGAGI. Trimming stripped 10 bases from V and 7 bases from J, with 17 bases between. The CDR3 length is 13 residues. CDR3 sequence (DNA): TGTGCCACCCGAGCCTCCGGGAAACAGCCCCAGCATTTT. It is translated as CATRASGKQPQHF.

This clone was recorded a few times. The chain carries TRBV5-1 and TRBJ2-7, with TRBD2 identical over 8 bases. The V gene's germline CDR1 is SGHRS and CDR2 YFSETQ. The CDR3 loop spans 15 amino acids. Germline trimming cut 1 base from V and 1 base from J; bases unmatched to any gene: 4. DNA for the CDR3: TGCGCCAGCAGCTTGCGAGCGGGAGCGTCCTACGAGCAGTACTTC. This codes for CASSLRAGASYEQYF.

This clone was seen a few times. CDR3 sequence (DNA): TGTGCCAGCAGTCGTGGGGCGCCGGGACTAGCGGCCTACAATGAGCAGTTCTTC. This translates into CASSRGAPGLAAYNEQFF. The chain joins TRBV6-4 to TRBJ2-1, with 11 bases fitting TRBD2. Germline CDR1 is MRHNA and CDR2 is SNTAGT. The CDR3 consists of 18 residues. The trim removed 5 bases at V and 2 bases at J, leaving 11 bases unmatched.

The chain combines TRBV4-1 with TRBJ2-7, with D hard to call. Deletions cut 0 bases from V and 8 bases from J, with 8 bases between. The germline CDR1 and CDR2 sequences are MGHRA and YSYEKL. The CDR3 sequence is 12 residues long. In DNA, the CDR3 is TGCGCCAGCAGCCAAGATGAGCTGAAGCAGTACTTC. Translation: CASSQDELKQYF.

This clone was counted only a few times. The chain has TRBV5-1 and TRBJ1-2, with 7 bases lining up with TRBD1. Germline V lookup: CDR1 SGHRS, CDR2 YFSETQ. CDR3 size: 15 residues. J lost 4 bases, V lost 0 bases, and 6 bases had no gene match. CDR3 in amino acids: CASSLAYRGGYGYTF. CDR3 sequence (DNA): TGCGCCAGCAGCTTGGCCTACAGGGGCGGCTATGGCTACACCTTC.

Only one count was recorded for this clone. The chain uses TRBV18 and TRBJ2-2, with 10 bases identical to TRBD1. The CDR3 spans 18 residues. V dropped 0 bases and J dropped 6; count of bases not matched to a gene: 10. CDR1 KGHSH and CDR2 LQKENI come from the germline V gene. CDR3: CASSPPTTGGALAGELFF. The CDR3 DNA is TGTGCCAGCTCACCACCCACGACAGGGGGCGCTTTGGCCGGGGAGCTGTTTTTT.

This clone was detected only a few times. This chain links TRBV2 with TRBJ1-5; D possibly corresponds to TRBD1 (6 bases). This CDR3 comprises 14 residues. CDR1 SNHLY and CDR2 FYNNEI come from the germline V gene. V was pared by 7 bases and J by 4 bases, with 14 bases between. Here the CDR3 DNA reads TGTGCCAGCAATCGACAGGACCCTAATCAGCCCCAGCATTTT. Residues: CASNRQDPNQPQHF.

The chain joins TRBV28 to TRBJ2-6, with 7 positions matching TRBD1. The CDR3 has 17 residues. Germline lookup yields CDR1 MDHEN and CDR2 SYDVKM. Germline trimming cut 6 bases from V and 0 bases from J; bases unmatched to any gene: 8. The CDR3 loop reads CASSQDRPPSGANVLTF. For the CDR3, the DNA is TGTGCCAGCAGCCAGGACAGGCCCCCCTCTGGGGCCAACGTCCTGACTTTC.

This clone was seen a handful of times. The V call is TRBV6-5, the J call TRBJ2-5; possibly TRBD2 for D (6 bases). This CDR3 contains 15 residues. Deletions cut 6 bases from V and 4 bases from J, with 18 bases between. Germline V gives CDR1 MNHEY, CDR2 SVGAGI. This chain's CDR3 is CASRTTGGAGETQYF. The CDR3 DNA reads as TGTGCCAGCAGGACCACCGGGGGAGCGGGAGAGACCCAGTACTTC.

This clone has just a few counts. The chain has TRBV19 and TRBJ2-7; 8 nucleotides align to TRBD2. CDR3 length: 14 amino acids. Germline V CDR1 and CDR2: LNHDA, SQIVND (reference sequence). V shed 1 base and J 5 bases; nucleotides not matched to a gene: 4. CDR3 residues: CASSIGLANHEQYF. Written as DNA, the CDR3 is TGTGCCAGTAGTATAGGACTAGCGAACCACGAGCAGTACTTC.

V usage is TRBV9 and J usage is TRBJ1-4, with D possibly matching TRBD1 (5 bases). The V gene's germline CDR1 is SGDLS and CDR2 YYNGEE. This CDR3 is 15 amino acids long. Trimming shortened V by 2 bases and J by 5 bases, and 13 bases separated the two germline ends. The CDR3 sequence: CASSVRADWNEKLFF. DNA for the CDR3: TGTGCCAGCAGCGTCAGGGCCGACTGGAATGAAAAACTGTTTTTT.